The clone carrying this TCR beta chain was seen a few times. This sample stems from a study of cytomegalovirus exposure and HLA in healthy donors. Profiling relied on immunoSEQ multiplex PCR, and the TCRdb table lists in-frame clones only, not all of them. This repertoire shows around 190,000 clones, about 81% found once; its top ten account for around 1.2%. V was pared by 4 bases and J by 6 bases, with 8 bases of the junction left unmatched. CDR3 length: 17 amino acids. From germline, CDR1 is WSHSY and CDR2 SAAADI. V and J are TRBV10-2 and TRBJ2-1; 14 nucleotides align to TRBD2. The sequenced sample consisted of PBMCs. The TCR originated in a woman in her twenties or thirties in good health and CMV-seronegative. CDR3 in DNA: TGCGCCAGCAGTGGCACCCGACTAGCGGGGGGGGTCAATGAGCAGTTCTTC. It codes for CASSGTRLAGGVNEQFF.